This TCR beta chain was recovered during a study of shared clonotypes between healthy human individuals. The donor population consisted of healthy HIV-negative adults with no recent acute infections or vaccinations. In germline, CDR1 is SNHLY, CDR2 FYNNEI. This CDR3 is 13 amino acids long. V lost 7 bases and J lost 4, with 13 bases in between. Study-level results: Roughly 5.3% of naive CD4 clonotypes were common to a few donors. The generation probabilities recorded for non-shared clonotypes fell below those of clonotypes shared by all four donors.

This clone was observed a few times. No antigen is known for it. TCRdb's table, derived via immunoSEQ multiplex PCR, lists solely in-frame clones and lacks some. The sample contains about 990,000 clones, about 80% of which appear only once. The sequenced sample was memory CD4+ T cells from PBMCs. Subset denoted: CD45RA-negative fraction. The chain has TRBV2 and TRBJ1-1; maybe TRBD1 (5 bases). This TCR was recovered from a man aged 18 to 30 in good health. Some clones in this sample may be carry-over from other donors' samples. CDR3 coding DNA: TGTGCCAGCACAGACAGAGGGGCCACTGAAGCTTTCTTT. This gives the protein CASTDRGATEAFF.